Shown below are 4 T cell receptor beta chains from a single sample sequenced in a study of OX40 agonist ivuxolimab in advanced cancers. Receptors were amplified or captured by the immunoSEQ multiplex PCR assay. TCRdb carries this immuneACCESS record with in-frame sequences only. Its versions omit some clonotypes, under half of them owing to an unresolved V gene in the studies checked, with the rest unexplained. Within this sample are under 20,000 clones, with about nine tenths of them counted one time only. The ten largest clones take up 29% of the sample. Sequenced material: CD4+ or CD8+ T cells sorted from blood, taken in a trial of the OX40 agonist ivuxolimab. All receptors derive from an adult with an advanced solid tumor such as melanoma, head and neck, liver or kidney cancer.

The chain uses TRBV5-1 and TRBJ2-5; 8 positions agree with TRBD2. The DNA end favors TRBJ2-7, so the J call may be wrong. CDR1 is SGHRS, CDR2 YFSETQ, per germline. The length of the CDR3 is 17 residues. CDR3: CASSLVGGAGVGYEQYF. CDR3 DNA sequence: TGCGCCAGCAGCTTGGTAGGTGGAGCGGGAGTCGGGTACGAGCAGTACTTC.

The DNA of the CDR3 is TGTGCCAGTAGTATCGGCGTGAGCTCCTACAATGAGCAGTTCTTC. As protein: CASSIGVSSYNEQFF. V usage is TRBV19 and J usage is TRBJ2-1; D remains ambiguous. This CDR3 is built from 15 residues. From germline, CDR1 is LNHDA and CDR2 SQIVND (reference sequence). V was cut by 3 bases and J by 0 bases, with 9 bases left in between.

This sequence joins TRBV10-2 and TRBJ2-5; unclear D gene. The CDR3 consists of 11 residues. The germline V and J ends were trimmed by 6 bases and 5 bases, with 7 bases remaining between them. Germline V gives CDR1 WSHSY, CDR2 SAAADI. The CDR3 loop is CASSLSETQYF. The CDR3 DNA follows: TGCGCCAGCAGCCTTTCGGAGACCCAGTACTTC.

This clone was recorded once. CDR3 in DNA: TGTGCCAGTAGTACTCCGGGACACCTCAACACCGGGGAGCTGTTTTTT. This encodes CASSTPGHLNTGELFF. The chain recombines TRBV19 with TRBJ2-2; D perhaps matches TRBD1 (6 bases). This CDR3 comprises 16 residues. From germline, CDR1 is LNHDA and CDR2 SQIVND (reference sequence). Trimming removed 4 bases at V and 2 bases at J, with 14 bases between.